Below are 30 T cell receptor beta chains sequenced from a single sample in a study of regulatory T cells in long-lasting Graves disease. Library construction for TCR beta used iRepertoire HTBI primers and Arm-PCR of CDR3 regions. TCRdb re-analysed the multiplex PCR reads in MiXCR, keeping a single row per CDR3 protein. The sample consists of 400,000 to 500,000 distinct CDR3 sequences, over 15% of them appearing once. Time point specified: newly diagnosed GD, antithyroid drugs for less than 3 months. RNA from PBMCs was the source of the TCR library. This sample also belongs to another study, concerning T cells in Graves' hyperthyroidism and ophthalmopathy.

The sequenced sample was peripheral blood mononuclear cells (PBMCs), obtained at new diagnosis, from a patient treated with antithyroid drugs. These receptors came from a woman younger than 35 with Graves disease.

This clonotype was found many times. The chain is built from TRBV11-2 and TRBJ2-3; the match to TRBD2 covers 10 bases. Germline V CDR1 and CDR2: SGHAT, FQNNGV. The ends lost 2 bases at V and 1 base at J; junction bases unmatched: 6. The CDR3 covers 17 residues. This chain's CDR3 is CASSLRTSGQGTDTQYF. As DNA, the CDR3 is TGTGCCAGCAGCTTACGGACTAGCGGCCAAGGCACAGATACGCAGTATTTT.

At least ten counts were recorded for this clonotype. The rearrangement joins TRBV20-1 to TRBJ2-1; 9 positions match TRBD2. V shed 6 bases and J 4 bases; nucleotides not matched to a gene: 7. Germline V gives CDR1 DFQATT, CDR2 SNEGSKA (reference sequence). There are 14 residues in the CDR3. As DNA, the CDR3 is TGCAGTGCCTCTAGCGGGACTACATACAATGAGCAGTTCTTC. Amino acid sequence: CSASSGTTYNEQFF.

V gene TRBV9 combines with J gene TRBJ1-2; D is ambiguous. The V gene's germline CDR1 is SGDLS and CDR2 YYNGEE. This CDR3 has 15 residues. V lost 0 bases and J 0 bases, leaving 9 bases between the germline ends. CDR3 coding DNA: TGTGCCAGCAGCGTAGGACACGGGGCTAACTATGGCTACACCTTC. This codes for CASSVGHGANYGYTF.

This clonotype occurred a few times. This could be a read error, since a much larger clone is one nucleotide away. The chain combines TRBV7-2 with TRBJ2-1, with D maybe TRBD2 (5 bases). The germline CDR1 and CDR2 sequences are SGHTA and FQGNSA. The CDR3 sequence is 13 residues long. DNA of the CDR3: TGTGCCAGCAGCTTTGCTCCCAGCGGAGGACCACGGTTC. Translated: CASSFAPSGGPRF.

This clonotype showed up many times. The CDR3 protein is CASSPTSGQGITEAFF. DNA of the CDR3: TGTGCCAGCAGTCCAACCTCGGGACAGGGGATAACTGAAGCTTTCTTT. V is TRBV28 and J is TRBJ1-1; 10 bases match TRBD1. The CDR3 is made up of 16 amino acids. Germline trimming cut 5 bases from V and 5 bases from J; bases unmatched to any gene: 11. Germline values: CDR1 MDHEN, CDR2 SYDVKM.

This rearrangement joins TRBV7-3 to TRBJ2-1; D tentatively fits TRBD1 or TRBD2 (5 bases each). The CDR3 length is 16 residues. The ends were cut back, 5 bases at V and 1 base at J, with 15 bases in the middle. Germline CDR1 is SGHTA and CDR2 is FQGTGA. CDR3 sequence: CASSISGTPSYNEQFF. The DNA of the CDR3 is TGTGCCAGCAGCATCTCCGGGACCCCATCCTACAATGAGCAGTTCTTC.

Ten or more counts support this clonotype. This chain joins TRBV28 and TRBJ2-5, with 11 bases fitting TRBD1. The trim removed 6 bases at V and 3 bases at J, leaving 12 bases unmatched. CDR3 size: 17 residues. Per germline, CDR1 MDHEN and CDR2 SYDVKM. The CDR3 sequence is CASSSVGQGAFEETQYF. In DNA form, the CDR3 reads TGTGCCAGCAGCTCTGTTGGACAGGGGGCTTTTGAAGAGACCCAGTACTTC.

Note on this clonotype: One base away lies a much larger clone, so this may be a sequencing read error. V and J are TRBV12-3 or TRBV12-4 and TRBJ2-5; 8 nucleotides align to TRBD1. There are 15 residues in the CDR3. J gave up 11 bases and V 5 bases, and 16 bases lay outside the gene matches. Written as DNA, the CDR3 is TGTGCCAGCAGTCCGGGACAGGTGGAACACAATGAGCAGTACTTC. This codes for CASSPGQVEHNEQYF.

With respect to this clonotype: Germline is not matched at one junction end, which may reflect a read error. The chain combines TRBV5-1 with TRBJ2-1, with TRBD2 matching 9 bases. Germline V gene data show CDR1 as SGHRS and CDR2 as YFSETQ. The length of the CDR3 is 14 residues. This CDR3 is CASSLTSGYTEQFF. CDR3 nucleotide sequence: TGCGCCAGCAGCTTGACTAGCGGGTACACTGAGCAGTTCTTC.

V is TRBV6-2 or TRBV6-3 and J is TRBJ2-7, with unresolved D. Germline V gene lookup returns CDR1 MNHEY and CDR2 SVGEGT. The CDR3 consists of 12 residues. The CDR3 DNA reads as TGTTCTCTCCGAGGCACCCCCTACGAGCAGTACTTC. Its protein product is CSLRGTPYEQYF.

This clonotype was detected many times. The genes are TRBV2 and TRBJ2-7, with TRBD1 matching 10 bases. The CDR3 is 14 residues long. Per the germline V gene, CDR1 is SNHLY and CDR2 is FYNNEI. V lost 7 bases to trimming and J lost 2 bases; unmatched junction nucleotides: 5. The CDR3, as DNA: TGTGCCAGCAAGTTTGGGACAGGGGCCTACGAGCAGTACTTC. It is translated as CASKFGTGAYEQYF. The full variable domain, completed using reference TRBV2 and TRBJ2-7, is EPEVTQTPSHQVTQMGQEVILRCVPISNHLYFYWYRQILGQKVEFLVSFYNNEISEKSEIFDDQFSVERPDGSNFTLKIRSTKLEDSAMYFCASKFGTGAYEQYFGPGTRLTVT.

A few counts support this clonotype. The V and J genes are TRBV27 and TRBJ1-5; TRBD1 matches at 9 bases. This CDR3 contains 15 residues. Germline CDR1 and CDR2: MNHEY and SMNVEV (reference sequence). The V segment lost 5 bases and the J segment 6 bases; nucleotides outside the gene matches: 8. CDR3 nucleotides: TGTGCCAGCAGTCAATACAGGGGGCAGGTTCAGCCCCAGCATTTT. Encoded protein: CASSQYRGQVQPQHF.

The gene calls are TRBV28 and TRBJ1-1, with a tentative D call TRBD1 (6 bases). The CDR3 spans 11 residues. Deletions cut 6 bases from V and 11 bases from J, with 13 bases between. Germline V gives CDR1 MDHEN, CDR2 SYDVKM. The CDR3 protein is CASSLQGRAFF. The CDR3, as DNA: TGTGCCAGCAGCTTACAGGGACGTGCTTTCTTT.

The genes are TRBV19 and TRBJ2-3; 7 positions agree with TRBD1. J gave up 1 base and V 10 bases, and 8 bases lay outside the gene matches. The CDR3 has 14 residues. CDR1 LNHDA and CDR2 SQIVND come from the germline V gene (reference sequence). CDR3 DNA: TGTGCCACCGCAACAGGGGACGGCACAGATACGCAGTATTTT. The encoded protein is CATATGDGTDTQYF.

The chain has TRBV9 and TRBJ2-1; no reliable D call. The CDR3 is 13 residues long. Germline values: CDR1 SGDLS, CDR2 YYNGEE. Trimming removed 3 bases at V and 4 bases at J, with 8 bases between. CDR3 in amino acids: CASSAPPYNEQFF. The DNA of the CDR3 is TGTGCCAGCAGCGCTCCCCCGTACAATGAGCAGTTCTTC.

The table lists this clonotype with a few counts. The genes are TRBV4-3 and TRBJ2-7; D possibly corresponds to TRBD2 (5 bases). The germline V gene encodes CDR1 LGHNA and CDR2 YSLEER. The CDR3 is 14 residues long. V was shortened by 5 bases and J by 7 bases, with 18 bases between the two germline ends. CDR3 region: CASSEDPGLAEQYF. The CDR3 DNA reads TGCGCCAGCAGCGAGGATCCGGGTCTAGCTGAGCAGTACTTC.

This clonotype was detected ten times or more. The rearrangement joins TRBV11-2 to TRBJ1-5, with 7 nucleotides matching TRBD1. Germline V gene sequence: CDR1 SGHAT, CDR2 FQNNGV. The CDR3 sequence is 14 residues long. V was clipped by 5 bases and J by 5 bases; unmatched bases: 6. Here the CDR3 DNA reads TGTGCCAGCAGCCGGACAGGCGTTTATCAGCCCCAGCATTTT. Protein product: CASSRTGVYQPQHF.

This clonotype was seen repeatedly, ten times or more. J is TRBJ2-3 and V is TRBV11-3; D is possibly TRBD1 (5 bases). Germline V gene sequence: CDR1 SGHNT, CDR2 YENEEA. This CDR3 contains 14 residues. V was pared by 7 bases and J by 2 bases, with 13 bases between. The CDR3 sequence is CASNNDRATDTQYF. DNA for the CDR3: TGTGCCAGCAATAACGACAGAGCCACAGATACGCAGTATTTT. Using reference TRBV11-3 and TRBJ2-3 for the parts outside the CDR3, the full variable domain is EAGVVQSPRYKIIEKKQPVAFWCNPISGHNTLYWYLQNLGQGPELLIRYENEEAVDDSQLPKDRFSAERLKGVDSTLKIQPAELGDSAVYLCASNNDRATDTQYFGPGTRLTVL.

This clonotype was seen ten or more times. CDR3 residues: CASSLDGLAGGYEQYF. CDR3 nucleotides: TGCGCCAGCAGCTTGGACGGACTAGCGGGAGGCTACGAGCAGTACTTC. The chain carries TRBV5-1 and TRBJ2-7, with 14 bases lining up with TRBD2. The germline CDR1 and CDR2 sequences are SGHRS and YFSETQ. V gave up 0 bases and J gave up 3 bases; unmatched junction bases: 2. This CDR3 has 16 residues.

This clonotype showed up just a few times. The rearrangement links TRBV12-3 or TRBV12-4 to TRBJ2-5; D gene ambiguous. V lost 3 bases and J lost 9, with 8 bases in between. The CDR3 has 11 residues. The CDR3 region has the DNA TGTGCCAGCAGTTTTTCTGGGGCCCAGTACTTC. Its protein product is CASSFSGAQYF.

This clonotype was counted a few times. This chain connects TRBV9 to TRBJ2-4; 8 bases match TRBD1. J gave up 8 bases and V 4 bases, and 8 bases lay outside the gene matches. Germline CDR1 is SGDLS and CDR2 is YYNGEE. The CDR3 totals 14 residues. The CDR3 region has the DNA TGTGCCAGCAGCACCGGACAGGGATCGGACATTCAGTACTTC. Translation: CASSTGQGSDIQYF.

Ten or more counts support this clonotype. J is TRBJ2-7 and V is TRBV28; D unclear. V shed 7 bases and J shed 0 bases, with 16 bases lying between them. Germline CDR1 reads MDHEN; CDR2 reads SYDVKM. The CDR3 is 15 residues long. This CDR3 reads CASTSGSLSSYEQYF. The CDR3, as DNA: TGTGCCAGCACCTCCGGGTCACTGAGCTCCTACGAGCAGTACTTC.

As regards this clonotype: The conserved closing phenylalanine or tryptophan is absent in this CDR3, likely reflecting a read error. CDR3 residues: CASSRQGISNQPQHS. Here the CDR3 DNA reads TGTGCCAGCAGTCGTCAGGGGATTAGCAATCAGCCCCAGCATTCT. The chain couples TRBV2 to TRBJ1-5, with D possibly matching TRBD1 (6 bases). Germline V CDR1 and CDR2: SNHLY, FYNNEI. V dropped 5 bases and J dropped 0 bases, with 11 bases sitting between them. CDR3 length equals 15 residues.

This chain connects TRBV7-9 to TRBJ2-7, with D perhaps TRBD1 (6 bases). From germline, CDR1 is SEHNR and CDR2 FQNEAQ (reference sequence). The CDR3 length is 13 residues. The germline V and J ends were trimmed by 7 bases and 1 base, with 11 bases remaining between them. DNA of the CDR3: TGTGCCAGCATGGTACAGGGATCCTACGAGCAGTACTTC. Translating it yields CASMVQGSYEQYF.

This clonotype was observed at least ten times. The chain joins TRBV24-1 to TRBJ2-2, with a weak D call TRBD1 (6 bases). Trimming pared 4 bases from V and 5 bases from J, leaving 13 bases between. CDR1 and CDR2 from the germline V gene are KGHDR and SFDVKD. This CDR3 spans 15 amino acids. CDR3 sequence reads: CATSDTGTKTGELFF. The CDR3 region has the DNA TGTGCCACCAGTGACACCGGGACAAAAACCGGGGAGCTGTTTTTT.

The V call is TRBV15, the J call TRBJ1-5; D is unclear. The V end lost 5 bases, the J end lost 5 bases, and 10 bases lay between the germline ends. Germline V gene data show CDR1 as LNHNV and CDR2 as YYDKDF (reference sequence). The CDR3 has 13 amino acids. The CDR3 loop reads CATSARADQPQHF. In DNA, the CDR3 is TGTGCCACCAGCGCCCGGGCGGATCAGCCCCAGCATTTT.

The V call is TRBV4-2, the J call TRBJ1-6; no clear D. The CDR3 totals 14 residues. Trimming pared 0 bases from V and 9 bases from J, leaving 9 bases between. CDR1 and CDR2 (germline): LGHNA, YNFKEQ. The CDR3 here is CASSQDGGVSPLHF. The CDR3 DNA reads as TGTGCCAGCAGCCAAGATGGTGGGGTTTCACCCCTCCACTTT.

This clonotype has a count of ten or more. This sequence joins TRBV3-1 and TRBJ1-4; D is uncertain. This CDR3 contains 12 residues. V gave up 4 bases and J gave up 7 bases, with 7 bases separating them. CDR1 LGHDT and CDR2 YNNKEL come from the germline V gene (reference sequence). The CDR3 region is CASSPRGEKLFF. CDR3 DNA: TGTGCCAGCAGCCCGCGAGGTGAAAAACTGTTTTTT.

This clonotype was detected ten times or more. The gene calls are TRBV7-2 and TRBJ2-1, with unresolved D. The germline CDR1 and CDR2 sequences are SGHTA and FQGNSA. V shed 2 bases and J shed 4 bases, with 6 bases lying between them. This CDR3 has 13 amino acids. CDR3 DNA sequence: TGTGCCAGCAGCTTATTCTCTTACAATGAGCAGTTCTTC. Encoded protein: CASSLFSYNEQFF.

The sample holds many counts of this clonotype. The chain is built from TRBV6-2 or TRBV6-3 and TRBJ2-7; 11 bases agree with TRBD2. CDR3 length: 18 amino acids. Germline V gene data show CDR1 as MNHEY and CDR2 as SVGEGT. J gave up 5 bases and V 7 bases, and 19 bases lay outside the gene matches. This chain's CDR3 is CASKVQYRPSGRSDEQYF. DNA of the CDR3: TGTGCCAGCAAAGTCCAGTATCGCCCTAGCGGGAGGTCGGACGAGCAGTACTTC.